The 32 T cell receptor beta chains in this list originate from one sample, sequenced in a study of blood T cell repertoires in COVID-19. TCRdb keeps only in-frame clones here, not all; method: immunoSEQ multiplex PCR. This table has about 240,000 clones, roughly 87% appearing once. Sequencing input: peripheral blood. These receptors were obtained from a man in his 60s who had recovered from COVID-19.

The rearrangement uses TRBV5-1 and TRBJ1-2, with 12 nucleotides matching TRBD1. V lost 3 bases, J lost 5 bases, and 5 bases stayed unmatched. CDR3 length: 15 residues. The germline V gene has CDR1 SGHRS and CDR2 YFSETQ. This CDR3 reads CASSSGTGGYYGYTF. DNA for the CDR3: TGCGCCAGCAGCTCCGGGACAGGGGGCTATTATGGCTACACCTTC.

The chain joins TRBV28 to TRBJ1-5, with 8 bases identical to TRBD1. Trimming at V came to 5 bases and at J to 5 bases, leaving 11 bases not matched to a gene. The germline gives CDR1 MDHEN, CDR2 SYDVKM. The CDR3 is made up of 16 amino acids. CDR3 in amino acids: CASSLDRAVGDQPQHF. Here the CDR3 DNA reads TGTGCCAGCAGTCTGGACAGGGCGGTCGGGGATCAGCCCCAGCATTTT.

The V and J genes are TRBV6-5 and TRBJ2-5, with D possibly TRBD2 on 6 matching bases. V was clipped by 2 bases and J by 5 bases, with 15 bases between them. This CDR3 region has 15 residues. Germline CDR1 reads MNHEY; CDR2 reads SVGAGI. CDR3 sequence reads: CASSYGGSGKETQYF. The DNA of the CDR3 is TGTGCCAGCAGTTACGGGGGGTCAGGGAAGGAGACCCAGTACTTC.

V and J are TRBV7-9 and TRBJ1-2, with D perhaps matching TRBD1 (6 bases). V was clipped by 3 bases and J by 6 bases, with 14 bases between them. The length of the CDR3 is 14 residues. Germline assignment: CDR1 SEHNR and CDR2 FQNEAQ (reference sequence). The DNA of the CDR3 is TGTGCCAGCAGCTTGTGGCAGGGGCAAAATGGCTACACCTTC. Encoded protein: CASSLWQGQNGYTF.

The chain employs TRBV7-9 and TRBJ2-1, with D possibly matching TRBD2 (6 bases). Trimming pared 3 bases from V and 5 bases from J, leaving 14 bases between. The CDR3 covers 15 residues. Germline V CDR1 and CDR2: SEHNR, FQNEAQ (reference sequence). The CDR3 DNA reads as TGTGCCAGCAGCTTTAATTTTAGGGAGGACAATGAGCAGTTCTTC. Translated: CASSFNFREDNEQFF. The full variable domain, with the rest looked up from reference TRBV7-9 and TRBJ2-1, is DTGVSQNPRHKITKRGQNVTFRCDPISEHNRLYWYRQTLGQGPEFLTYFQNEAQLEKSRLLSDRFSAERPKGSFSTLEIQRTEQGDSAMYLCASSFNFREDNEQFFGPGTRLTVL.

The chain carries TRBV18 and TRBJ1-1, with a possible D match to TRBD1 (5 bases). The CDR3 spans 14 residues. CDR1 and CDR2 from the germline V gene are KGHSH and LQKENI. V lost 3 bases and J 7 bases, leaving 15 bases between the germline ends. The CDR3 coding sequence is TGTGCCAGCTCACCGTTTGCGGGGCCACTTGAAGCTTTCTTT. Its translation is CASSPFAGPLEAFF.

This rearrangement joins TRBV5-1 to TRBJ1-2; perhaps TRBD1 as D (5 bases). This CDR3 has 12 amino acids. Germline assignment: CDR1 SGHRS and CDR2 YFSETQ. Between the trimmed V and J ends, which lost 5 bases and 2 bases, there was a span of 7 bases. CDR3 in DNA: TGCGCCAGCAGGACAGAGAACTATGGCTACACCTTC. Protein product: CASRTENYGYTF.

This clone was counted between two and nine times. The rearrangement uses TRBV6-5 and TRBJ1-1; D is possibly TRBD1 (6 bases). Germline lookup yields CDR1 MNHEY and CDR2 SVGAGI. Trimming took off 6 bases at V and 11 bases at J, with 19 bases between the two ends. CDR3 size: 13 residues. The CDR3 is CASRIDPTGIAFF. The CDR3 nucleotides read TGTGCCAGCAGAATCGATCCCACAGGGATTGCTTTCTTT.

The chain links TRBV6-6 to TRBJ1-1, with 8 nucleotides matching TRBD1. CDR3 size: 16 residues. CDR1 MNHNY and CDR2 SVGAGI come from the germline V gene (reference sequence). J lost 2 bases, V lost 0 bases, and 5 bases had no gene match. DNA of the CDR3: TGTGCCAGCAGTTACTCGACAGGGGCGAGAAACACTGAAGCTTTCTTT. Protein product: CASSYSTGARNTEAFF.

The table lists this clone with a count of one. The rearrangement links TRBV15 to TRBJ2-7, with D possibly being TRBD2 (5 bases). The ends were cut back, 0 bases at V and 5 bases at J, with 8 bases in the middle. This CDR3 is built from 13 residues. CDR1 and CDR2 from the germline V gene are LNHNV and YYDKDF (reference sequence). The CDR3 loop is CATSRDQLDEQYF. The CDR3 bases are TGTGCCACCAGCAGAGATCAACTAGACGAGCAGTACTTC.

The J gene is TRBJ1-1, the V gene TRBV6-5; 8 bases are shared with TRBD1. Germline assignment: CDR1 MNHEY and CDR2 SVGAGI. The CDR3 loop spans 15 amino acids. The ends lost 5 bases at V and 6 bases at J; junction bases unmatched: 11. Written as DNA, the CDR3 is TGTGCCAGCAGTCAGGACAGGGTCTTTTACGCTGAAGCTTTCTTT. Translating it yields CASSQDRVFYAEAFF.

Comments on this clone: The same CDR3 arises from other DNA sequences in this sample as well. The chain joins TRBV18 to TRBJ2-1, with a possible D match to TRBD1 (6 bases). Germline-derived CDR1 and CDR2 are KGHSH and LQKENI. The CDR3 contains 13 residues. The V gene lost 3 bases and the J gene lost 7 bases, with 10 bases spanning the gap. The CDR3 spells CASSPLQGNEQFF. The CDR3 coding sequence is TGTGCCAGCTCACCTTTACAGGGTAATGAGCAGTTCTTC.

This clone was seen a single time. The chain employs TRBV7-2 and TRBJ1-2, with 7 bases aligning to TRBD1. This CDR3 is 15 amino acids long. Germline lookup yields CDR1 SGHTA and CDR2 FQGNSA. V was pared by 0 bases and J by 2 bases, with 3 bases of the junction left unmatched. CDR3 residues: CASSLAPTGNYGYTF. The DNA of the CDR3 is TGTGCCAGCAGCTTAGCGCCGACAGGGAACTATGGCTACACCTTC.

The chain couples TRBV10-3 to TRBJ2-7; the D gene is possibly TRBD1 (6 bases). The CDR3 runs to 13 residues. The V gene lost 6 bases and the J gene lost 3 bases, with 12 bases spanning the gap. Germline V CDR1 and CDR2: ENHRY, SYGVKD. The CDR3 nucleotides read TGTGCCATCAGCCCGTCGGACAGCTACGAGCAGTACTTC. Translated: CAISPSDSYEQYF.

The CDR3 DNA follows: TGTGCCAGCAGCCCCAACAGGGGACGAAACACAGATACGCAGTATTTT. It specifies CASSPNRGRNTDTQYF. V and J are TRBV7-9 and TRBJ2-3, with TRBD1 matching 7 bases. CDR1 is SEHNR and CDR2 is FQNEAQ in the germline V gene (reference sequence). The CDR3 is 16 amino acids. After removal of 5 bases from V and 2 bases from J, the junction contained 10 bases not matched to a gene.

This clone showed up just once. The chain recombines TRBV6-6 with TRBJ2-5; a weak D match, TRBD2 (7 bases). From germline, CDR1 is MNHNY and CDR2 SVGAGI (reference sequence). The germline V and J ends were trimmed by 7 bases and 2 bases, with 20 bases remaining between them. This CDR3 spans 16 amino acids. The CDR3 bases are TGTGCCAGCATCGGGGGGCGCAGCTCCGTGCAAGAGACCCAGTACTTC. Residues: CASIGGRSSVQETQYF.

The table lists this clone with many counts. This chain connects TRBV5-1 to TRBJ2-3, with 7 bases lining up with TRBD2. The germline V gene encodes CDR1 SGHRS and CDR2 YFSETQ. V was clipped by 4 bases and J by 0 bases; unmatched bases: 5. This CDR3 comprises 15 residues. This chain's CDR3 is CASSRGDPSTDTQYF. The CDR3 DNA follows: TGCGCCAGCAGCCGGGGGGACCCTAGCACAGATACGCAGTATTTT.

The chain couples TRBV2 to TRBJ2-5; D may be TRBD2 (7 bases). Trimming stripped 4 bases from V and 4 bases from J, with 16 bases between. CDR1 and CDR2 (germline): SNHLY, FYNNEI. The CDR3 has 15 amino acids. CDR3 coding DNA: TGTGCCAGCAGTGTTTTGTCGGGGGGCGTAGAGACCCAGTACTTC. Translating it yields CASSVLSGGVETQYF. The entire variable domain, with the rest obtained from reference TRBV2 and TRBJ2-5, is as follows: EPEVTQTPSHQVTQMGQEVILRCVPISNHLYFYWYRQILGQKVEFLVSFYNNEISEKSEIFDDQFSVERPDGSNFTLKIRSTKLEDSAMYFCASSVLSGGVETQYFGPGTRLLVL.

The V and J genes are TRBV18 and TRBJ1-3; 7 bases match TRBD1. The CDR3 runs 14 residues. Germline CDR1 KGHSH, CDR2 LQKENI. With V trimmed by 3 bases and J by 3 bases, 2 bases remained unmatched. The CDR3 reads CASSPGQVGNTIYF. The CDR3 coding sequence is TGTGCCAGCTCACCCGGACAGGTTGGAAACACCATATATTTT.

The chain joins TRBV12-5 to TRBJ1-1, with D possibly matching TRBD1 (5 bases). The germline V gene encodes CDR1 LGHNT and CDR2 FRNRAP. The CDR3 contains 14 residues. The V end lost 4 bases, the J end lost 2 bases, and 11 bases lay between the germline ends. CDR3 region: CASGSMGGNTEAFF. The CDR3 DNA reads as TGTGCTAGTGGTTCTATGGGGGGTAACACTGAAGCTTTCTTT.

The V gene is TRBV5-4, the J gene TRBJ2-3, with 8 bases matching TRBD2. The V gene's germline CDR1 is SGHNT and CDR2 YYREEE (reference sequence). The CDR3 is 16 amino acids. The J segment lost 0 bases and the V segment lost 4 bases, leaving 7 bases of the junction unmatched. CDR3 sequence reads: CASSILSGASTDTQYF. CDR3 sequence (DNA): TGTGCCAGCAGCATACTTAGCGGGGCTAGCACAGATACGCAGTATTTT.

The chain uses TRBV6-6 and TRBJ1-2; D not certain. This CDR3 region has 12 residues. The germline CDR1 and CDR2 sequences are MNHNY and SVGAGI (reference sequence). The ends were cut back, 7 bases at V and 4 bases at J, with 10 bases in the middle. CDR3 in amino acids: CASTLGPYGYTF. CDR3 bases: TGTGCCAGCACCCTGGGCCCCTATGGCTACACCTTC.

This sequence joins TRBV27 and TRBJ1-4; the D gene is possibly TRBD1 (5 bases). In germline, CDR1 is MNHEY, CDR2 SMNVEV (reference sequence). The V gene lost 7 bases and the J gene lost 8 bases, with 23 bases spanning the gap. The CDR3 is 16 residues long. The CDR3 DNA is TGTGCCAGCACACCCCGGGGGGTATCAATGGGAGAAAAACTGTTTTTT. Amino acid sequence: CASTPRGVSMGEKLFF.

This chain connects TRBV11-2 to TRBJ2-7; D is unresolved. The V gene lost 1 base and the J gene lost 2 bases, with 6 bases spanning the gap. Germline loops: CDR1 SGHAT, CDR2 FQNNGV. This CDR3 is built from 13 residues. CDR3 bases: TGTGCCAGCAGCTTAGGCAGAACCTACGAGCAGTACTTC. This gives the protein CASSLGRTYEQYF. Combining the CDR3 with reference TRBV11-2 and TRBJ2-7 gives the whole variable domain EAGVAQSPRYKIIEKRQSVAFWCNPISGHATLYWYQQILGQGPKLLIQFQNNGVVDDSQLPKDRFSAERLKGVDSTLKIQPAKLEDSAVYLCASSLGRTYEQYFGPGTRLTVT.

CDR3 nucleotide sequence: TGTGCCACCAGTGATTTCGACTCAAGCTCTGGGGCCAACGTCCTGACTTTC. It is translated as CATSDFDSSSGANVLTF. The chain has TRBV24-1 and TRBJ2-6, with D uncertain. The CDR3 is 17 residues long. CDR1 is KGHDR and CDR2 is SFDVKD in the germline V gene. The V gene lost 1 base and the J gene lost 0 bases, with 9 bases spanning the gap.

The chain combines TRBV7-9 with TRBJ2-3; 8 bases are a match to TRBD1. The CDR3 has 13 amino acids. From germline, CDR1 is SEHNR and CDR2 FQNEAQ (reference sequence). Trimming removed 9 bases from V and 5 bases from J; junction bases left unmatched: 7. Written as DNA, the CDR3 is TGTGCCAGGGAGGACAGGGTTAAAGATACGCAGTATTTT. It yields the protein CAREDRVKDTQYF.

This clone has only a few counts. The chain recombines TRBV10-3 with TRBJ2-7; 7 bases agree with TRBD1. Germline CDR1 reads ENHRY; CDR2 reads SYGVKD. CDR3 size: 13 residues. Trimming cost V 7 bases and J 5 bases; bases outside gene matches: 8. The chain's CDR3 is CAITDRDGNEQYF. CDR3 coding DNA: TGTGCCATCACCGACAGGGATGGGAACGAGCAGTACTTC.

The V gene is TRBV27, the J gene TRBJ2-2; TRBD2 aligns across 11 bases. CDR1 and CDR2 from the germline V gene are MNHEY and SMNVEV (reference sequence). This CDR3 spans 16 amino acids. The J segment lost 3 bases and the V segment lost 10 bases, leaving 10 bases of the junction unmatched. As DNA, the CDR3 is TGTGCCACCCGGCCTCCTAGCGGGGGGTACACCGGGGAGCTGTTTTTT. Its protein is CATRPPSGGYTGELFF.

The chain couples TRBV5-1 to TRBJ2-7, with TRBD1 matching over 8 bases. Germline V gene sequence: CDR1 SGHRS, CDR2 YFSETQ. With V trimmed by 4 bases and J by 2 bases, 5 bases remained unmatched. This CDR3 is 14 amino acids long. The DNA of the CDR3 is TGCGCCAGCAGCCTGGGGGGACAGGCCTACGAGCAGTACTTC. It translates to CASSLGGQAYEQYF.

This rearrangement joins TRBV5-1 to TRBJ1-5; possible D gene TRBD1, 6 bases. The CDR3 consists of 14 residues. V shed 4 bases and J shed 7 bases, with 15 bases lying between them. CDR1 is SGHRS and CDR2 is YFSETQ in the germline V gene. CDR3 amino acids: CASSPDSPGQPQHF. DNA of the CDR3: TGCGCCAGCAGCCCGGACAGCCCGGGGCAGCCCCAGCATTTT.

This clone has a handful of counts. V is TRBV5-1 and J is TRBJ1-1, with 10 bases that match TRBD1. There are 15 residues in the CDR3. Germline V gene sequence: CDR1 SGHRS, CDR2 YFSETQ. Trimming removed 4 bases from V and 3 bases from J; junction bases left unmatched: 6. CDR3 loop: CASSPWDRGYTEAFF. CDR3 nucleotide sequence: TGCGCCAGCAGCCCCTGGGACAGGGGTTACACTGAAGCTTTCTTT.

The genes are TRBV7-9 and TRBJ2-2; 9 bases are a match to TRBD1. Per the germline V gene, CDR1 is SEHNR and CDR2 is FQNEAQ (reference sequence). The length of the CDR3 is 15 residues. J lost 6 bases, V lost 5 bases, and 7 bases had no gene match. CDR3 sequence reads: CASSPGTGSAGELFF. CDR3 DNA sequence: TGTGCCAGCAGCCCCGGGACAGGGAGTGCCGGGGAGCTGTTTTTT.